The entry below gives a single TCR beta chain sequence along with its context. Its specificity is not known. V dropped 3 bases and J dropped 0; count of bases not matched to a gene: 18. The germline V gene has CDR1 LNHNV and CDR2 YYDKDF (reference sequence). The CDR3 length is 22 residues. The use of a sample-barcoded 5' primer and a J-beta primer mix characterized a second PCR of roughly 6 to 11 cycles. Every sample gave at least 3 million paired-end reads containing CDR3. TCRdb re-derived calls from the 5' RACE reads in MiXCR, one entry per CDR3 protein. Of more than 650,000 distinct CDR3 sequences in the sample, roughly 53% are singletons; the top ten hold approximately 40%. This entry is derived from a study of blood T cells in healthy people across ages. Regarding the study as a whole: There were more naive CD4+ cells and higher diversity in long-lived donors than in aged donors. PBMCs went unsorted, and a conclusive naive versus antigen-experienced comparison was therefore prevented.

Each sample used at least 6 million PBMCs. The TCR was taken from a man at least 80 years old in good health. Sequenced sample: blood. The rearrangement joins TRBV15 to TRBJ2-4, with TRBD2 matching over 12 bases. This CDR3 reads CATSSPPLTSGSPLIAKNIQYF. CDR3 DNA sequence: TGTGCCACCAGCAGTCCCCCTCTGACTAGCGGGAGCCCCCTAATAGCCAAAAACATTCAGTACTTC.